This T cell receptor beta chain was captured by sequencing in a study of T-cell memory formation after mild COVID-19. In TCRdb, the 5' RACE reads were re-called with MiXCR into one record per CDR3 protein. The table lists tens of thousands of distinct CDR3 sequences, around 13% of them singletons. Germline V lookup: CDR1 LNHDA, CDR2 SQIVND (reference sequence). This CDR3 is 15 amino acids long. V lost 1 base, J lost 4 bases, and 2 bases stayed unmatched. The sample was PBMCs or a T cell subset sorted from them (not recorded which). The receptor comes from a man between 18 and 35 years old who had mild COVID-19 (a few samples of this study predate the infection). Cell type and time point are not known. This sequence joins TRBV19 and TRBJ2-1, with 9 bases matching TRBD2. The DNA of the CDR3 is TGTGCCAGTAGTATAGGCGGGGGGGATTACAATGAGCAGTTCTTC. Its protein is CASSIGGGDYNEQFF. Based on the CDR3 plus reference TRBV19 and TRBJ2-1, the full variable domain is DGGITQSPKYLFRKEGQNVTLSCEQNLNHDAMYWYRQDPGQGLRLIYYSQIVNDFQKGDIAEGYSVSREKKESFPLTVTSAQKNPTAFYLCASSIGGGDYNEQFFGPGTRLTVL.